The T cell receptor (beta chain) under discussion was sequenced for a study of tumor-infiltrating lymphocytes in oesophageal squamous cell carcinoma. CDR1 is SGHTA, CDR2 FQGNSA, per germline. This CDR3 has 14 amino acids. TCRdb independently ran MiXCR on the PCR reads; one entry per CDR3 protein. This table has about 15,000 distinct CDR3 sequences, 46% appearing once. The sample taken for sequencing was blood. The origin of this receptor is a male donor with esophageal squamous cell carcinoma. The chain recombines TRBV7-2 with TRBJ2-6; D gene unclear. The closer fit of TRBJ2-1 to the DNA end suggests the J call may be wrong. The CDR3 spells CASSLGTGSVEQFF. CDR3 DNA sequence: TGTGCCAGCAGCTTAGGGACCGGGTCGGTTGAGCAGTTCTTC.